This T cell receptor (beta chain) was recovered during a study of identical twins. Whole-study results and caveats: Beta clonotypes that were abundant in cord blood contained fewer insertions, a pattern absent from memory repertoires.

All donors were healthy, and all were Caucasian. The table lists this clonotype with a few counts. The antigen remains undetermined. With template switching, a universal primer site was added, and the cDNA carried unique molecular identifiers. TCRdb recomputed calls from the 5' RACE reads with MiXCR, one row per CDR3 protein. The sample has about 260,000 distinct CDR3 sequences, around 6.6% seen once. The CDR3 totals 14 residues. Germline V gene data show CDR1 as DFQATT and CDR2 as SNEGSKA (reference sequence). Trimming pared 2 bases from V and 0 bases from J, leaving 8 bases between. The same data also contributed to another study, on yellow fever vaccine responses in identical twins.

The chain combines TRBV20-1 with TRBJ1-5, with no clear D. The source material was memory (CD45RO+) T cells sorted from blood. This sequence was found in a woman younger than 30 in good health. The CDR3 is CSARTARSNQPQHF. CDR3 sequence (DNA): TGCAGTGCTAGAACGGCCCGTAGCAATCAGCCCCAGCATTTT.